One and the same sample provided the 6 T cell receptor beta chains below, sequenced in a study of T-cell memory formation after mild COVID-19. TCRdb recomputed calls from the 5' RACE reads with MiXCR, one row per CDR3 protein. The table lists over 350,000 distinct CDR3 sequences, roughly 24% of them singletons. Sample: PBMCs or a T cell subset sorted from them (not recorded which). These receptors originate from an adult woman who had mild COVID-19 (a few samples of this study predate the infection). Cell type and time point are not known.

For the CDR3, the DNA is TGTGCCAGTAGTAACAGCTATTCACCCCTCCACTTT. It yields the protein CASSNSYSPLHF. The V gene is TRBV19, the J gene TRBJ1-6, with D unclear. The germline V gene encodes CDR1 LNHDA and CDR2 SQIVND (reference sequence). With 4 bases removed from V and 8 bases from J, the gap between germline ends came to 6 bases. The CDR3 has 12 amino acids. Together with reference TRBV19 and TRBJ1-6, the CDR3 gives the full variable domain: DGGITQSPKYLFRKEGQNVTLSCEQNLNHDAMYWYRQDPGQGLRLIYYSQIVNDFQKGDIAEGYSVSREKKESFPLTVTSAQKNPTAFYLCASSNSYSPLHFGNGTRLTVT.

This rearrangement joins TRBV2 to TRBJ1-1; 9 bases agree with TRBD1. Germline trimming cut 7 bases from V and 1 base from J; bases unmatched to any gene: 7. Germline CDR1 SNHLY, CDR2 FYNNEI. This CDR3 contains 15 residues. The CDR3 DNA sequence: TGTGCCAGCACCACAGGGGGCCGGGGGAACACTGAAGCTTTCTTT. This translates into CASTTGGRGNTEAFF.

This clonotype was counted a few times. The chain couples TRBV6-2 or TRBV6-3 to TRBJ2-7; D possibly matches TRBD1 or TRBD2 (5 bases each). This CDR3 comprises 14 residues. The V gene's germline CDR1 is MNHEY and CDR2 SVGEGT. With 6 bases removed from V and 0 bases from J, the gap between germline ends came to 12 bases. In DNA form, the CDR3 reads TGTGCCAGCAGCCTTTGGGACGGCTCCTACGAGCAGTACTTC. This codes for CASSLWDGSYEQYF.

This chain joins TRBV4-2 and TRBJ1-1, with D hard to call. Trimming cost V 1 base and J 1 base, with 10 bases left between them. Germline V lookup: CDR1 LGHNA, CDR2 YNFKEQ. This CDR3 spans 15 amino acids. CDR3 region: CASSQGSRGNTEAFF. The CDR3 nucleotides are TGTGCCAGCAGCCAAGGTAGCAGAGGGAACACTGAAGCTTTCTTT.

The chain employs TRBV7-2 and TRBJ1-5; D gene ambiguous. Germline V lookup: CDR1 SGHTA, CDR2 FQGNSA. The CDR3 is 15 residues long. Trimming left V 3 bases short and J 3 bases short, with 12 bases between. CDR3 nucleotides: TGTGCCAGCAGCTTCCGGGCCGGAAACAATCAGCCCCAGCATTTT. Its protein is CASSFRAGNNQPQHF. Filled out from reference TRBV7-2 and TRBJ1-5, the complete variable domain reads GAGVSQSPSNKVTEKGKDVELRCDPISGHTALYWYRQSLGQGLEFLIYFQGNSAPDKSGLPSDRFSAERTGGSVSTLTIQRTQQEDSAVYLCASSFRAGNNQPQHFGDGTRLSIL.

This clonotype was seen just once. One end of the junction fails to match germline, which may point to a read error. The J gene is TRBJ1-1, the V gene TRBV12-3 or TRBV12-4; D might be TRBD1 (5 bases). CDR3 length equals 14 residues. CDR3 nucleotides: TGTGCCAGCAGCAAAGGAACAGGCGGTCGTGAAACTTTCTTT. Its translation is CASSKGTGGRETFF.